This TCR beta chain came from a study of blood T cell repertoires in COVID-19. Assay: immunoSEQ multiplex PCR; the TCRdb copy retains only in-frame clones and omits some. The sample has about 250,000 clones, 85% seen once. The CDR3 runs 18 residues. V shed 1 base, J shed 0 bases, and the junction held 5 bases outside the gene matches. Germline CDR1 and CDR2: SGHTA and FQGNSA. Participant reports of clinical history set cohort assignment. The source of this sequence is a woman aged 50 to 60 with acute COVID-19. V is TRBV7-2 and J is TRBJ1-3; 11 bases are a match to TRBD1. The sample consisted of PBMCs or T cells enriched from blood (not recorded which). CDR3 bases: TGTGCCAGCAGCTTAGTAGGGGGACAGGGGGTCTCTGGAAACACCATATATTTT. Its protein is CASSLVGGQGVSGNTIYF.